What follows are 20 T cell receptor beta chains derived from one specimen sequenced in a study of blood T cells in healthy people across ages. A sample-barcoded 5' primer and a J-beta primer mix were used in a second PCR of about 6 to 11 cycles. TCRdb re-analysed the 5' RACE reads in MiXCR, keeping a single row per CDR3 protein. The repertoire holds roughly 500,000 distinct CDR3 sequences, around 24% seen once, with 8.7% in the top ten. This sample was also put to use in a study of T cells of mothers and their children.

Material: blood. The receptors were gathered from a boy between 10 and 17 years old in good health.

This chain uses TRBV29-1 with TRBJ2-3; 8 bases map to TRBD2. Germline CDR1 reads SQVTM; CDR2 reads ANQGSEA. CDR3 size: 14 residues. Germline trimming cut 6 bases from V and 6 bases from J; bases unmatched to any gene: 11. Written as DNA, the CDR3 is TGCAGCGTCCAGTTTCGGACTAGCAGCGATACGCAGTATTTT. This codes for CSVQFRTSSDTQYF.

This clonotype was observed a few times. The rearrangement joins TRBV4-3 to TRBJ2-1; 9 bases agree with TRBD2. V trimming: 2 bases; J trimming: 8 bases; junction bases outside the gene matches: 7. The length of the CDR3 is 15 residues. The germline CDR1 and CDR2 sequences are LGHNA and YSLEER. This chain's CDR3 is CASSQQAGGGDEQFF. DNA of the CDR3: TGCGCCAGCAGCCAACAAGCGGGGGGTGGGGATGAGCAGTTCTTC.

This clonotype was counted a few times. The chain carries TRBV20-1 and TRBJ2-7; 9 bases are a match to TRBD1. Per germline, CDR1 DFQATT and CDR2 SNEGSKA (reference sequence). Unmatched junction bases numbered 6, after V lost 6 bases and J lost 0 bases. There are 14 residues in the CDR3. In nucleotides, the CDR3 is TGCAGTGCCTACGGGGACAGGGCCTCCTACGAGCAGTACTTC. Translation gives CSAYGDRASYEQYF.

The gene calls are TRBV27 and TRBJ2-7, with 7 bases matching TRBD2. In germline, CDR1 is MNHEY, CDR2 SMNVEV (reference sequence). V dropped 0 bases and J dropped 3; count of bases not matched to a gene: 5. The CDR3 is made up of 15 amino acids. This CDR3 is CASSLSGEGSYEQYF. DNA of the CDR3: TGTGCCAGCAGTTTATCCGGGGAGGGTAGCTACGAGCAGTACTTC.

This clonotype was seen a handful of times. The CDR3 DNA sequence: TGTGCCAGCACCCTAGACGGCGCGGGGAACACTGAAGCTTTCTTT. This gives the protein CASTLDGAGNTEAFF. J is TRBJ1-1 and V is TRBV12-3 or TRBV12-4; D is uncertain. Trimming removed 7 bases at V and 1 base at J, with 16 bases between. The CDR3 length is 15 residues.

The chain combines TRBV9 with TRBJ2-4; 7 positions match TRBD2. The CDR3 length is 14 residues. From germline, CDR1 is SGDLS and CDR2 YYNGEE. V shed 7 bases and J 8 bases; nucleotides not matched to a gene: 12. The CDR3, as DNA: TGTGCCAGCGGGGGGGACTCCGGGCCGGACATTCAGTACTTC. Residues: CASGGDSGPDIQYF. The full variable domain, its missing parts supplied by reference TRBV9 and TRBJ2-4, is DSGVTQTPKHLITATGQRVTLRCSPRSGDLSVYWYQQSLDQGLQFLIQYYNGEERAKGNILERFSAQQFPDLHSELNLSSLELGDSALYFCASGGDSGPDIQYFGAGTRLSVL.

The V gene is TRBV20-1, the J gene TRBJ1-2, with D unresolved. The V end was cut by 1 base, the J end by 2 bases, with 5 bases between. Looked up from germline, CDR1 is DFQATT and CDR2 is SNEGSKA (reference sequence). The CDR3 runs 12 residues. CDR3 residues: CSARVNNYGYTF. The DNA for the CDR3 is TGCAGTGCTAGAGTTAACAACTATGGCTACACCTTC.

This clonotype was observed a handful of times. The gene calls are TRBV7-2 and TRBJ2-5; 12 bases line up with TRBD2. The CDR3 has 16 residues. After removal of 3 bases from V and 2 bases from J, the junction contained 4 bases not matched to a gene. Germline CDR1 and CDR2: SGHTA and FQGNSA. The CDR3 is CASSFGLAGRQETQYF. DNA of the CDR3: TGTGCCAGCAGCTTTGGACTAGCGGGGCGTCAAGAGACCCAGTACTTC.

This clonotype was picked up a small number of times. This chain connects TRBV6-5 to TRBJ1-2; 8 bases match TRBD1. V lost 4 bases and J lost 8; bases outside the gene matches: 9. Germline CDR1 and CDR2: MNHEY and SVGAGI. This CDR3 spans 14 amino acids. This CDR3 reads CASSSPTGARGYTF. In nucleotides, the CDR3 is TGTGCCAGCAGTTCCCCGACAGGGGCTAGAGGCTACACCTTC.

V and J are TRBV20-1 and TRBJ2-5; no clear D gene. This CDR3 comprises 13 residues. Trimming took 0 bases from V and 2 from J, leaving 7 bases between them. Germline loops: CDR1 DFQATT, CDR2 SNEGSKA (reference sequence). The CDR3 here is CSARDPIQETQYF. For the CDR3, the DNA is TGCAGTGCTAGAGATCCCATACAAGAGACCCAGTACTTC.

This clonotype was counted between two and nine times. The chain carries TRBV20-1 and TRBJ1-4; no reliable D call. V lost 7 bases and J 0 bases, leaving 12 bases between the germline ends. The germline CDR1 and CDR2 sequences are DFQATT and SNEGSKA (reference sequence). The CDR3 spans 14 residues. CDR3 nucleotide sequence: TGCAGTGTCACCACAGTAGCAACTAATGAAAAACTGTTTTTT. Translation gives CSVTTVATNEKLFF.

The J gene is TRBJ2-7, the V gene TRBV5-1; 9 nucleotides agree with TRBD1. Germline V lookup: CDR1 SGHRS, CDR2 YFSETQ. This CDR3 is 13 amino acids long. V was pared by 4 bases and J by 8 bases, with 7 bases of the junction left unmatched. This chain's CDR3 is CASSGDRGLKQYF. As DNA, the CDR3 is TGCGCCAGCAGCGGAGACAGGGGGTTGAAGCAGTACTTC.

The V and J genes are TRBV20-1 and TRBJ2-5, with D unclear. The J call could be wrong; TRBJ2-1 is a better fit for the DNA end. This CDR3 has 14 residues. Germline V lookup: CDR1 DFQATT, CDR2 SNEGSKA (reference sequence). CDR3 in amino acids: CSAPGDRDYNEQFF. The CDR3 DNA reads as TGCAGTGCCCCAGGTGATAGGGATTACAATGAGCAGTTCTTC.

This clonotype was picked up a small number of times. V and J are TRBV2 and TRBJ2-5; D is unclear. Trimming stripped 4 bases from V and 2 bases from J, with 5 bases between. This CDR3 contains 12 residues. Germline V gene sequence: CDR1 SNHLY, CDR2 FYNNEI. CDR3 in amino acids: CASSGAQETQYF. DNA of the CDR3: TGTGCCAGCAGTGGGGCACAAGAGACCCAGTACTTC.

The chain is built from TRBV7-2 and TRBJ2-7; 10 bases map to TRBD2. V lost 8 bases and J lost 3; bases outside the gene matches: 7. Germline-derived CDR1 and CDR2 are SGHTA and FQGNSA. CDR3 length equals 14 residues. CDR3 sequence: CASASGRDNYEQYF. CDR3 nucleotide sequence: TGTGCCAGCGCAAGCGGGAGGGATAACTACGAGCAGTACTTC.

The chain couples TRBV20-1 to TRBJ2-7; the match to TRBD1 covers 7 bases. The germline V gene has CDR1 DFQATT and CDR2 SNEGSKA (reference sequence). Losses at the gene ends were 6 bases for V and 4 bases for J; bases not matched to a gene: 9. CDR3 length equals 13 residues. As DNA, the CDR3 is TGCAGTGCGAGGGGAAACAGGGGTTACGAGCAGTACTTC. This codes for CSARGNRGYEQYF.

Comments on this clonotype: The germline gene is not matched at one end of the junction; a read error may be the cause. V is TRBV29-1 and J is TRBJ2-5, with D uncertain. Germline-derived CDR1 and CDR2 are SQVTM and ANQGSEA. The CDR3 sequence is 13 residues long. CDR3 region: CSVDYVVQEIQYF. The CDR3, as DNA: TGCAGCGTTGATTATGTGGTCCAAGAGATCCAGTACTTC. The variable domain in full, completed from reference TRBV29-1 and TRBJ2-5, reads SAVISQKPSRDICQRGTSLTIQCQVDSQVTMMFWYRQQPGQSLTLIATANQGSEATYESGFVIDKFPISRPNLTFSTLTVSNMSPEDSSIYLCSVDYVVQEIQYFGPGTRLLVL.

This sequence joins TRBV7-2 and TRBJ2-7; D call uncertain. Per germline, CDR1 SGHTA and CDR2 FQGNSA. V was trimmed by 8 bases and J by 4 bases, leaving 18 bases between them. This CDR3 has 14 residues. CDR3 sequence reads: CASGRNKERYEQYF. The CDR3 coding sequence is TGTGCCAGCGGCCGTAACAAGGAAAGGTACGAGCAGTACTTC.

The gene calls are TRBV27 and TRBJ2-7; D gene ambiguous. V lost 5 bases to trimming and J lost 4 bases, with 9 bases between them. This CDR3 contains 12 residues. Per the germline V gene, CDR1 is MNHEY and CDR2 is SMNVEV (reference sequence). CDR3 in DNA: TGTGCCAGCAGTAGGCAGAATTACGAGCAGTACTTC. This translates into CASSRQNYEQYF.

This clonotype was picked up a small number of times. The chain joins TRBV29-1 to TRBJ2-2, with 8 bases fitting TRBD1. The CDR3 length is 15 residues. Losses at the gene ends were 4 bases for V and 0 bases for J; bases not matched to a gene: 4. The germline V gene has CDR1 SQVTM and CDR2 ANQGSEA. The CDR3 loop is CSVVLGQANTGELFF. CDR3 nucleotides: TGCAGCGTTGTCTTGGGACAGGCGAACACCGGGGAGCTGTTTTTT.